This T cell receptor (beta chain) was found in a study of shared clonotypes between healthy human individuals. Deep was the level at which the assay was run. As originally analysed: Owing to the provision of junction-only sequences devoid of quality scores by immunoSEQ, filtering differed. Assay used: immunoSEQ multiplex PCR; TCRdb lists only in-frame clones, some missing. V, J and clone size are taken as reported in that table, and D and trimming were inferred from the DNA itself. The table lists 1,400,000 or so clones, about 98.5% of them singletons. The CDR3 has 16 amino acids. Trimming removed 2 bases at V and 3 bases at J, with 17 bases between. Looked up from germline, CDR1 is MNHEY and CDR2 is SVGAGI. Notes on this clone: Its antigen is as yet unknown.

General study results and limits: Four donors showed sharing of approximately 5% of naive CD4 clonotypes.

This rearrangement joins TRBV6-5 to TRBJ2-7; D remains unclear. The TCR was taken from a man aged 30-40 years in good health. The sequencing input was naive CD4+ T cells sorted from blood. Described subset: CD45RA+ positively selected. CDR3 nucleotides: TGTGCCAGCAGTTACCTTGGGCGGAGTCACATCTACGAGCAGTACTTC. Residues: CASSYLGRSHIYEQYF.